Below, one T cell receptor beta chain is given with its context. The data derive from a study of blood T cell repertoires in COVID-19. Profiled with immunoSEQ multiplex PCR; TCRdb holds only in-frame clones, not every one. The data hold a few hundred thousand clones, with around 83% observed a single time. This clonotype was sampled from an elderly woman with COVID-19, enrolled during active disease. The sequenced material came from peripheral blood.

The CDR3 DNA reads TGTGCCAGTACCCGAGACAGGGTTGGCAATCAGCCCCAGCATTTT. Translated: CASTRDRVGNQPQHF. J is TRBJ1-5 and V is TRBV19; 7 bases are a match to TRBD1. V lost 7 bases to trimming and J lost 2 bases; unmatched junction nucleotides: 8. Germline values: CDR1 LNHDA, CDR2 SQIVND (reference sequence). The CDR3 runs to 15 residues.